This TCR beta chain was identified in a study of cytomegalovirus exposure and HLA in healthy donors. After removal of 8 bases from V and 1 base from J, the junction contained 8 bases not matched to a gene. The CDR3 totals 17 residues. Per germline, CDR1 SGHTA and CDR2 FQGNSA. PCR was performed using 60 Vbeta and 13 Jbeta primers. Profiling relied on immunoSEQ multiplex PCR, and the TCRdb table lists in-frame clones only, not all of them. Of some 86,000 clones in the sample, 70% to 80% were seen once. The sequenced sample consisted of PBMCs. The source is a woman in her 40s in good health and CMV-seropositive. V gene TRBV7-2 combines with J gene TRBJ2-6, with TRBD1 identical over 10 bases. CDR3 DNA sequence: TGTGCCAGCGTGGACAGGGGGAGGGATTCTGGGGCCAACGTCCTGACTTTC. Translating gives CASVDRGRDSGANVLTF.